The rows below give T cell receptor beta chains drawn from one sample of a study of beta chain features in type 1 diabetes. Clones were sequenced by immunoSEQ multiplex PCR, and TCRdb holds only the in-frame ones, with some missing. This table has roughly 450,000 clones, about 14% appearing once. The source material was naive CD4+ T cells from blood. The origin of the receptors is a man aged 30 to 39 in good health. Both conserved end residues are part of each CDR3. D genes are given only for firm matches. Some rows have no size entry. The others give once, few or many, or a class for an expanded clone.

V	D	J	size	CDR3	DNA
TRBV5-1	.	TRBJ2-7	.	CASSWGDGRLSYEQYF	TGCGCCAGCAGCTGGGGTGACGGACGACTTTCCTACGAGCAGTACTTC
TRBV30	.	TRBJ2-1	.	CAWSVGGGISGNEQFF	TGTGCCTGGAGTGTGGGAGGCGGGATCTCTGGGAATGAGCAGTTCTTC
TRBV30	.	TRBJ1-1	.	CAWIRPVNTEAFF	TGTGCCTGGATAAGACCGGTGAACACTGAAGCTTTCTTT
TRBV6-5	.	TRBJ1-2	.	CASSYTRQNYGYTF	TGTGCCAGCAGTTACACGCGCCAGAACTATGGCTACACCTTC
TRBV7-9	.	TRBJ2-3	many	CASSRRQDATDTQYF	TGTGCCAGCAGCCGACGGCAGGACGCCACAGATACGCAGTATTTT
TRBV1	.	TRBJ2-2	.	CTSSQDQREGDTGELFF	TGCACCAGCAGCCAAGATCAGCGGGAGGGGGACACCGGGGAGCTGTTTTTT
TRBV2	.	TRBJ2-4	.	CASSGTEMKGIQYF	TGTGCCAGCAGCGGTACCGAGATGAAAGGCATTCAGTACTTC
TRBV4-3	.	TRBJ1-2	few	CASSQLSDRNGYTF	TGCGCCAGCAGCCAGCTCTCTGACAGGAATGGCTACACCTTC
TRBV14	.	TRBJ2-3	.	CASSQVGSGGADTQYF	TGTGCCAGCAGCCAAGTAGGTAGCGGAGGGGCAGATACGCAGTATTTT
TRBV14	TRBD1	TRBJ2-4	.	CASSRTTGVKNIQYF	TGTGCCAGCAGCCGCACGACAGGGGTCAAAAACATTCAGTACTTC
TRBV29-1	.	TRBJ2-3	.	CSVAAGDTQYF	TGCAGCGTGGCTGCGGGGGATACGCAGTATTTT
TRBV7-2	.	TRBJ2-5	.	CASSRAVQETQYF	TGTGCCAGCAGCAGGGCCGTACAAGAGACCCAGTACTTC
TRBV5-4	TRBD1	TRBJ2-5	few	CASSSRDRGPETQYF	TGTGCCAGCAGCTCCCGGGACAGGGGGCCCGAGACCCAGTACTTC
TRBV30	TRBD2	TRBJ2-1	few	CAWSPGLAGGGQFF	TGTGCCTGGAGTCCGGGACTAGCGGGAGGGGGGCAGTTCTTC
TRBV7-9	TRBD2	TRBJ2-5	few	CASSGSGGTETQYF	TGTGCCAGCAGCGGATCGGGGGGTACGGAGACCCAGTACTTC
TRBV14	TRBD1	TRBJ2-1	.	CASSQRTGTGVLDEQFF	TGTGCCAGCAGCCAAAGAACCGGGACAGGGGTATTAGATGAGCAGTTCTTC
TRBV4-3	.	TRBJ2-3	few	CASSQEWRGTDTQYF	TGCGCCAGCAGCCAAGAATGGCGGGGCACAGATACGCAGTATTTT